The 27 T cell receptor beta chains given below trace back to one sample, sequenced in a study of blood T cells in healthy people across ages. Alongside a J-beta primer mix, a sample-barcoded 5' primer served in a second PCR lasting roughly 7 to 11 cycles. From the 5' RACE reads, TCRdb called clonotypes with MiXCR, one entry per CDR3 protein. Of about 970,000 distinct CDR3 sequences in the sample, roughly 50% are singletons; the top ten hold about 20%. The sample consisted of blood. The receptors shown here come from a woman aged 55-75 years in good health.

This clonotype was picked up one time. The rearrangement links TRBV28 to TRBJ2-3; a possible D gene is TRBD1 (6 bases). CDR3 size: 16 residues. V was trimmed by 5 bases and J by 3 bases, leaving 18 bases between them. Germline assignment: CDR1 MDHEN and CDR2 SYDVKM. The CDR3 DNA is TGTGCCAGCAGTGAATTCGGAACTAGGGGGACAGATACGCAGTATTTT. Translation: CASSEFGTRGTDTQYF.

The CDR3 bases are TGTGCCAGCAGTAGGGACAGGACTCTCGGTCGGGCCCAGTACTTC. It encodes CASSRDRTLGRAQYF. The J gene is TRBJ2-5, the V gene TRBV28; 8 nucleotides match TRBD1. The CDR3 loop spans 15 amino acids. Germline values: CDR1 MDHEN, CDR2 SYDVKM. V lost 5 bases to trimming and J lost 9 bases; unmatched junction nucleotides: 14. Based on the CDR3 plus reference TRBV28 and TRBJ2-5, the full variable domain is DVKVTQSSRYLVKRTGEKVFLECVQDMDHENMFWYRQDPGLGLRLIYFSYDVKMKEKGDIPEGYSVSREKKERFSLILESASTNQTSMYLCASSRDRTLGRAQYFGPGTRLLVL.

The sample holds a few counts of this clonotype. The CDR3, as DNA: TGTGCCAGCAGCTTCGGACTGCAAAGCGAGCAGTTCTTC. Translation gives CASSFGLQSEQFF. The chain links TRBV5-6 to TRBJ2-1; weak D call: TRBD2 (5 bases). This CDR3 comprises 13 residues. Germline V CDR1 and CDR2: SGHDT, YYEEEE. Trimming stripped 2 bases from V and 10 bases from J, with 13 bases between.

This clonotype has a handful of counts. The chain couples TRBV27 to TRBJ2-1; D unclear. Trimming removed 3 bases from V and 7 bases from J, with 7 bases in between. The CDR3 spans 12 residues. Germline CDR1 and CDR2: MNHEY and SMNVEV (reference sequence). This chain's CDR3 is CASSFWGNEQFF. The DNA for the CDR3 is TGTGCCAGCAGTTTTTGGGGTAATGAGCAGTTCTTC.

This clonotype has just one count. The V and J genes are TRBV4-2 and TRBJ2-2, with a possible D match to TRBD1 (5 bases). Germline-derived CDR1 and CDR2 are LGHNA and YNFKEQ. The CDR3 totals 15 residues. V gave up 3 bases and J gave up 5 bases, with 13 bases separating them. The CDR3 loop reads CASSQRGAVTGELFF. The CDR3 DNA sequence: TGTGCCAGCAGCCAGCGTGGGGCCGTAACCGGGGAGCTGTTTTTT.

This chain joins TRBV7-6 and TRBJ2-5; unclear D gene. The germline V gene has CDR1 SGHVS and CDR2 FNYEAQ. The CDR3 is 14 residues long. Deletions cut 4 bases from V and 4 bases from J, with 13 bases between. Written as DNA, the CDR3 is TGTGCCAGCAGCTCCCTACCTGGCCCAGAGACCCAGTACTTC. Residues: CASSSLPGPETQYF.

The CDR3, as DNA: TGCGCCAGCAGCCAAGGTAGCGGGAACGTCTACGAGCAGTACTTC. Translating it yields CASSQGSGNVYEQYF. The gene calls are TRBV4-1 and TRBJ2-5, with 8 bases lining up with TRBD2. Near its end, the DNA agrees better with TRBJ2-7, so the J call may be wrong. CDR1 MGHRA and CDR2 YSYEKL come from the germline V gene. The CDR3 covers 15 residues.

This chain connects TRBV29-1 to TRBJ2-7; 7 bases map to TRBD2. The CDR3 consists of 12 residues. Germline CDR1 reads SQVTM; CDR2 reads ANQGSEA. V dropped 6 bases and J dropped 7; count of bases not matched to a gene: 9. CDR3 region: CSVGPGLREQYF. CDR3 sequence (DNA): TGCAGCGTGGGACCGGGACTACGGGAGCAGTACTTC.

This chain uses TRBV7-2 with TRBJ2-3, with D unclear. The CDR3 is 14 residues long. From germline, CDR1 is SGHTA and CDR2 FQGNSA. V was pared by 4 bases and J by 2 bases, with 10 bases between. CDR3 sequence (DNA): TGTGCCAGCAGCTCTGGCTACTCCACAGATACGCAGTATTTT. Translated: CASSSGYSTDTQYF.

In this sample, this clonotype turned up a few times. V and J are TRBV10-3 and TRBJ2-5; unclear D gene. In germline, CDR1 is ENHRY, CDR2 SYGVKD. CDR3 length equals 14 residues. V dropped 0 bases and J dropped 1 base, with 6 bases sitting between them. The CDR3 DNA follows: TGTGCCATCAGTGAGTCTCGGTTCCAAGAGACCCAGTACTTC. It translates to CAISESRFQETQYF.

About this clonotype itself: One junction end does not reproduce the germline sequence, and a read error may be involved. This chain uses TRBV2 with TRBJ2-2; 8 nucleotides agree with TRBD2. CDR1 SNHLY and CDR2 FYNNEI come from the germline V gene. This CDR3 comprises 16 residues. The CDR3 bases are TGTGCCAGCAGTCGATTTGGGACTAGGTCAAGCGGGAAGCTGTTTTTT. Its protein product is CASSRFGTRSSGKLFF.

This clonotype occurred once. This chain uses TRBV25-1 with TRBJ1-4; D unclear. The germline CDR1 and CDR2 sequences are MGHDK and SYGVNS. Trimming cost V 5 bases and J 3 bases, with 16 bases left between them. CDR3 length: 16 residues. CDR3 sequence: CASSRLDVVPNEKLFF. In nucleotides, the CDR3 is TGTGCCAGCAGTAGGCTCGACGTGGTTCCTAATGAAAAACTGTTTTTT.

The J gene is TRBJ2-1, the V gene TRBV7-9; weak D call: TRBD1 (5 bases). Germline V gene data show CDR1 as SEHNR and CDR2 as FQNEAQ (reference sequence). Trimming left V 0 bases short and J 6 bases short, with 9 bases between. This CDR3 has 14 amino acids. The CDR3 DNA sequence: TGTGCCAGCAGCTTAGCGCAGGGTCGCAATGAGCAGTTCTTC. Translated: CASSLAQGRNEQFF.

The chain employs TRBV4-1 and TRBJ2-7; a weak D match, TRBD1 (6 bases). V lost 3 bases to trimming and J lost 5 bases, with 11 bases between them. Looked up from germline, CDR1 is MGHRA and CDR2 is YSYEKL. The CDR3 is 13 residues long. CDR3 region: CASSHYREDEQYF. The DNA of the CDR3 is TGCGCCAGCAGCCACTACAGGGAAGACGAGCAGTACTTC.

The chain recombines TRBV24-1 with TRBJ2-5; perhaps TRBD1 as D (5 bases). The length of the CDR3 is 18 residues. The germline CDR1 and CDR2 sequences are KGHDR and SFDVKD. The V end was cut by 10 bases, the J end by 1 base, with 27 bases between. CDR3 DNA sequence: TGTGCCACTGCCCTCGGGCAGGGTGCTTTCCGATCCCAAGAGACCCAGTACTTC. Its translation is CATALGQGAFRSQETQYF.

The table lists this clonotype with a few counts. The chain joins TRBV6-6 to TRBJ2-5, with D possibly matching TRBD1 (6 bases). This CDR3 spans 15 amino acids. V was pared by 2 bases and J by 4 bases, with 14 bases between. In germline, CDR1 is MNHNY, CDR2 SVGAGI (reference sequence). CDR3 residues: CASSYRRTAAETQYF. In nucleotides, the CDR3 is TGTGCCAGCAGTTACCGGAGGACAGCTGCAGAGACCCAGTACTTC.

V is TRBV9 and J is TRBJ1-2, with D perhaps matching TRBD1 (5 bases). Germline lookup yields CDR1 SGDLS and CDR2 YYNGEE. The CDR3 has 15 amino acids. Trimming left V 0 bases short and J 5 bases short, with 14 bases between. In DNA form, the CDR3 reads TGTGCCAGCAGCGTAGGTGGGACCGCCTCTTATGGCTACACCTTC. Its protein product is CASSVGGTASYGYTF. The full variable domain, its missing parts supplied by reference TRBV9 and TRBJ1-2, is DSGVTQTPKHLITATGQRVTLRCSPRSGDLSVYWYQQSLDQGLQFLIQYYNGEERAKGNILERFSAQQFPDLHSELNLSSLELGDSALYFCASSVGGTASYGYTFGSGTRLTVV.

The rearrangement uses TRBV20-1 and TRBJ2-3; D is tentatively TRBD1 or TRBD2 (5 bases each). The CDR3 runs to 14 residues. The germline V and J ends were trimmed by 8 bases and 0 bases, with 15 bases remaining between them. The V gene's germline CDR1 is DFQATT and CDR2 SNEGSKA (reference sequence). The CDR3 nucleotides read TGCAGTAGGGGACCTTTTTCAAGCACAGATACGCAGTATTTT. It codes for CSRGPFSSTDTQYF.

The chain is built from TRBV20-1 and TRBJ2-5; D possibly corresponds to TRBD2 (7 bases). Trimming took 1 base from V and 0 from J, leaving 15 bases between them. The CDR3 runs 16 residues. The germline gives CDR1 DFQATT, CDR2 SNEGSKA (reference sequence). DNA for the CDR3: TGCAGTGCTAGAGGTGGGGGGGCCAACTACCAAGAGACCCAGTACTTC. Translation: CSARGGGANYQETQYF.

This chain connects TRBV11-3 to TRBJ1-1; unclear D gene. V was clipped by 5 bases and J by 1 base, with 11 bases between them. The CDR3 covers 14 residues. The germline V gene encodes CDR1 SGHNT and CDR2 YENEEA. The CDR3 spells CASSHSGANTEAFF. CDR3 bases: TGTGCCAGCAGCCACTCGGGTGCGAACACTGAAGCTTTCTTT.

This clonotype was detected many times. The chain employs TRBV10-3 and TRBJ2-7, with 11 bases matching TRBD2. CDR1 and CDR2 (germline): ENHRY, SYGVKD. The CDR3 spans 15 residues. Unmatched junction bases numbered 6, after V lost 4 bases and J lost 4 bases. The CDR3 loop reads CAISATSSGRYEQYF. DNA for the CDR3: TGTGCCATCAGTGCGACGTCTAGCGGGAGGTACGAGCAGTACTTC.

CDR3 coding DNA: TGCAGCGTTGTACCGGCTAGCGGGAGTCGGGATGAGCAGTTCTTC. It is translated as CSVVPASGSRDEQFF. This chain joins TRBV29-1 and TRBJ2-1; 10 bases agree with TRBD2. V shed 4 bases and J 8 bases; nucleotides not matched to a gene: 11. CDR3 length equals 15 residues. Germline CDR1 reads SQVTM; CDR2 reads ANQGSEA.

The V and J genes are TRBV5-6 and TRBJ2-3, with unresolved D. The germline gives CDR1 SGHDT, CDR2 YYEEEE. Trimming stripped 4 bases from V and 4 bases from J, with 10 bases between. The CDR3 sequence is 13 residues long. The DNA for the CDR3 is TGTGCCAGCAGCAGACGACATCCAGATACGCAGTATTTT. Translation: CASSRRHPDTQYF.

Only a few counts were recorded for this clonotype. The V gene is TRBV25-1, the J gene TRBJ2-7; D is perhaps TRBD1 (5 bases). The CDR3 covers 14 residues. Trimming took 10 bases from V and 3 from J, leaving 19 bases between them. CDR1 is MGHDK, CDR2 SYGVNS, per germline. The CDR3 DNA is TGTGCCACCTCTAAAGGGGCGGACCACTACGAGCAGTACTTC. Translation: CATSKGADHYEQYF.

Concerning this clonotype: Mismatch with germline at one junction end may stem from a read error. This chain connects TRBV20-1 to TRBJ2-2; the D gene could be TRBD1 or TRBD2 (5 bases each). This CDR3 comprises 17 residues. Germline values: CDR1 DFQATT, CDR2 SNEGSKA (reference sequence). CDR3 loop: CSDRGTGGLANTGELFF. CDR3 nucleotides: TGCAGTGATAGAGGGACGGGCGGCTTGGCGAACACCGGGGAGCTGTTTTTT.

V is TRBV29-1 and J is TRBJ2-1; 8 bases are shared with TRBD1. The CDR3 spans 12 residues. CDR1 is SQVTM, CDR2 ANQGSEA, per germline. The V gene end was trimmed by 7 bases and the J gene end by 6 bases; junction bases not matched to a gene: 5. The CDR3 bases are TGCAGCGCTACAGGGGGAGGCAATGAGCAGTTCTTC. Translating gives CSATGGGNEQFF.

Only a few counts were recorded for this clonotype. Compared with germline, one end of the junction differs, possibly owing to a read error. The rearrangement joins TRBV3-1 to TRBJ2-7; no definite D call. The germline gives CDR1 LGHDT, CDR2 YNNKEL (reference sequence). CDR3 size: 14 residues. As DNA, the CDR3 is TGTGCCAGCAGCAAAGACCGTAGCTCCTACGAGCAGTACTTC. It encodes CASSKDRSSYEQYF.